This T cell receptor beta chain is drawn from a study of CD8 T cells in Susac syndrome. The V and J ends lost 6 bases and 7 bases, in that order; junction bases with no gene match: 12. CDR1 and CDR2 (germline): MGHRA, YSYEKL. CDR3 length: 15 residues. When the RNA was reverse transcribed, random hexamers were used with an input of roughly 0.45 to 1 ug. Each CDR3 protein gets one entry after TCRdb re-called the immunoSEQ multiplex PCR reads with MiXCR. The repertoire holds roughly 400,000 distinct CDR3 sequences, with about 85% as singletons. This receptor was obtained from a human donor with multiple sclerosis. The V gene is TRBV4-1, the J gene TRBJ1-2; 9 bases map to TRBD1. Input material: CD8+ T cells from PBMCs. CDR3 residues: CASRPSGTGLSGYTF. The CDR3 DNA follows: TGCGCCAGCAGACCCTCCGGGACAGGGTTAAGTGGCTACACCTTC.